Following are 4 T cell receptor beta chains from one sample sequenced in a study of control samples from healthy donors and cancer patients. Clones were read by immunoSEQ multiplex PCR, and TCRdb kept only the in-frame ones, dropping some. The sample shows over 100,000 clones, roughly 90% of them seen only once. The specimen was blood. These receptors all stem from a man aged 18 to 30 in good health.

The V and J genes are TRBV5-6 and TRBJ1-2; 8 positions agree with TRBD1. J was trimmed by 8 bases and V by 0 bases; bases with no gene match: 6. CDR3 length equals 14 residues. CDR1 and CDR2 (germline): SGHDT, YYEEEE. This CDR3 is CASSLADRVYGYTF. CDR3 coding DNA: TGTGCCAGCAGCTTGGCGGACAGGGTCTACGGCTACACCTTC.

The CDR3 is CASSYQRTGPDTEAFF. The CDR3 DNA is TGTGCCAGCAGTTACCAAAGGACAGGGCCAGACACTGAAGCTTTCTTT. The V call is TRBV6-6, the J call TRBJ1-1, with TRBD1 matching 8 bases. The CDR3 length is 16 residues. CDR1 and CDR2 from the germline V gene are MNHNY and SVGAGI (reference sequence). V was pared by 2 bases and J by 3 bases, with 8 bases of the junction left unmatched.

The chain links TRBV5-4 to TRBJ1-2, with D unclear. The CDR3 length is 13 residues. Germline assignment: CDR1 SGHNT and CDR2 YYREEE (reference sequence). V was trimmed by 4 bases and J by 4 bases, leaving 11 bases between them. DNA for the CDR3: TGTGCCAGCAGCGCCGGAGTAGTCTATGGCTACACCTTC. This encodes CASSAGVVYGYTF.

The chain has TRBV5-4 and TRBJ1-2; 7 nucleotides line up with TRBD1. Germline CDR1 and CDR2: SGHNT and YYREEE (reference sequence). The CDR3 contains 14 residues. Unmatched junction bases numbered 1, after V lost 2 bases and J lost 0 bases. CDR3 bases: TGTGCCAGCAGCTTAGGGACAGCTAACTATGGCTACACCTTC. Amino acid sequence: CASSLGTANYGYTF.